This entry lists 8 T cell receptor beta chains sequenced from one sample in a study of T cell responses to AZD1222 COVID-19 vaccine. The protocol was immunoSEQ multiplex PCR, while the TCRdb copy is restricted to in-frame clones and leaves out a portion. The table lists approximately 73,000 clones, roughly 82% of them singletons, with 2.9% in the top ten. The starting material was peripheral blood, obtained on day 0 of AZD1222 vaccination. The receptors originated from an adult in good health.

The sample holds a few counts of this clone. This rearrangement joins TRBV7-9 to TRBJ1-2; 9 positions agree with TRBD1. The germline V gene encodes CDR1 SEHNR and CDR2 FQNEAQ (reference sequence). The CDR3 has 12 amino acids. V lost 5 bases, J lost 9 bases, and 4 bases stayed unmatched. CDR3 nucleotide sequence: TGTGCCAGCAGCCCGGGACAGGGTAGCTACACCTTC. As protein: CASSPGQGSYTF.

The J gene is TRBJ2-5, the V gene TRBV27; D is undetermined. The CDR3 sequence is 12 residues long. Trimming left V 5 bases short and J 4 bases short, with 8 bases between. Germline values: CDR1 MNHEY, CDR2 SMNVEV (reference sequence). This CDR3 is CASSKIGETQYF. CDR3 sequence (DNA): TGTGCCAGCAGTAAAATAGGAGAGACCCAGTACTTC.

The chain links TRBV7-2 to TRBJ1-1; TRBD1 might be the D (5 bases). The CDR3 consists of 15 residues. Germline V gene data show CDR1 as SGHTA and CDR2 as FQGNSA. With 5 bases removed from V and 5 bases from J, the gap between germline ends came to 18 bases. The CDR3 here is CASSPGGGLGTEAFF. In nucleotides, the CDR3 is TGTGCCAGCAGCCCCGGTGGGGGTTTGGGGACTGAAGCTTTCTTT.

The chain combines TRBV29-1 with TRBJ1-6, with D unresolved. In germline, CDR1 is SQVTM, CDR2 ANQGSEA. The CDR3 is 14 residues long. Trimming removed 5 bases from V and 0 bases from J, with 8 bases in between. The CDR3 DNA reads as TGCAGCGTTAGGACGGGCTCCTATAATTCACCCCTCCACTTT. Protein: CSVRTGSYNSPLHF.

This sequence joins TRBV25-1 and TRBJ2-1; D not certain. CDR3 length: 13 amino acids. CDR1 and CDR2 from the germline V gene are MGHDK and SYGVNS. V was pared by 0 bases and J by 8 bases, with 8 bases between. CDR3 amino acids: CASSEYGRDEQFF. The CDR3 bases are TGTGCCAGCAGTGAATACGGGCGCGATGAGCAGTTCTTC.

The chain combines TRBV30 with TRBJ1-2; the match to TRBD1 covers 9 bases. The CDR3 totals 12 residues. V shed 0 bases and J 13 bases; nucleotides not matched to a gene: 6. Germline CDR1 and CDR2: GTSNPN and SVGIG (reference sequence). The CDR3 DNA sequence: TGTGCCTGGAGTGTAGGGACAGGGCAAGTCACCTTC. Translating it yields CAWSVGTGQVTF.

The chain joins TRBV27 to TRBJ1-4, with D unclear. V was cut by 7 bases and J by 12 bases, with 21 bases left in between. In germline, CDR1 is MNHEY, CDR2 SMNVEV (reference sequence). The CDR3 is 14 amino acids. CDR3 region: CASKSAGISGELFF. Here the CDR3 DNA reads TGTGCCAGCAAAAGTGCAGGTATATCGGGAGAACTGTTTTTT.

The V and J genes are TRBV4-3 and TRBJ2-1; no reliable D call. Trimming took 0 bases from V and 4 from J, leaving 10 bases between them. This CDR3 has 15 residues. Looked up from germline, CDR1 is LGHNA and CDR2 is YSLEER. This CDR3 is CASSQDQVRYNEQFF. Here the CDR3 DNA reads TGCGCCAGCAGCCAAGATCAAGTTAGGTACAATGAGCAGTTCTTC.